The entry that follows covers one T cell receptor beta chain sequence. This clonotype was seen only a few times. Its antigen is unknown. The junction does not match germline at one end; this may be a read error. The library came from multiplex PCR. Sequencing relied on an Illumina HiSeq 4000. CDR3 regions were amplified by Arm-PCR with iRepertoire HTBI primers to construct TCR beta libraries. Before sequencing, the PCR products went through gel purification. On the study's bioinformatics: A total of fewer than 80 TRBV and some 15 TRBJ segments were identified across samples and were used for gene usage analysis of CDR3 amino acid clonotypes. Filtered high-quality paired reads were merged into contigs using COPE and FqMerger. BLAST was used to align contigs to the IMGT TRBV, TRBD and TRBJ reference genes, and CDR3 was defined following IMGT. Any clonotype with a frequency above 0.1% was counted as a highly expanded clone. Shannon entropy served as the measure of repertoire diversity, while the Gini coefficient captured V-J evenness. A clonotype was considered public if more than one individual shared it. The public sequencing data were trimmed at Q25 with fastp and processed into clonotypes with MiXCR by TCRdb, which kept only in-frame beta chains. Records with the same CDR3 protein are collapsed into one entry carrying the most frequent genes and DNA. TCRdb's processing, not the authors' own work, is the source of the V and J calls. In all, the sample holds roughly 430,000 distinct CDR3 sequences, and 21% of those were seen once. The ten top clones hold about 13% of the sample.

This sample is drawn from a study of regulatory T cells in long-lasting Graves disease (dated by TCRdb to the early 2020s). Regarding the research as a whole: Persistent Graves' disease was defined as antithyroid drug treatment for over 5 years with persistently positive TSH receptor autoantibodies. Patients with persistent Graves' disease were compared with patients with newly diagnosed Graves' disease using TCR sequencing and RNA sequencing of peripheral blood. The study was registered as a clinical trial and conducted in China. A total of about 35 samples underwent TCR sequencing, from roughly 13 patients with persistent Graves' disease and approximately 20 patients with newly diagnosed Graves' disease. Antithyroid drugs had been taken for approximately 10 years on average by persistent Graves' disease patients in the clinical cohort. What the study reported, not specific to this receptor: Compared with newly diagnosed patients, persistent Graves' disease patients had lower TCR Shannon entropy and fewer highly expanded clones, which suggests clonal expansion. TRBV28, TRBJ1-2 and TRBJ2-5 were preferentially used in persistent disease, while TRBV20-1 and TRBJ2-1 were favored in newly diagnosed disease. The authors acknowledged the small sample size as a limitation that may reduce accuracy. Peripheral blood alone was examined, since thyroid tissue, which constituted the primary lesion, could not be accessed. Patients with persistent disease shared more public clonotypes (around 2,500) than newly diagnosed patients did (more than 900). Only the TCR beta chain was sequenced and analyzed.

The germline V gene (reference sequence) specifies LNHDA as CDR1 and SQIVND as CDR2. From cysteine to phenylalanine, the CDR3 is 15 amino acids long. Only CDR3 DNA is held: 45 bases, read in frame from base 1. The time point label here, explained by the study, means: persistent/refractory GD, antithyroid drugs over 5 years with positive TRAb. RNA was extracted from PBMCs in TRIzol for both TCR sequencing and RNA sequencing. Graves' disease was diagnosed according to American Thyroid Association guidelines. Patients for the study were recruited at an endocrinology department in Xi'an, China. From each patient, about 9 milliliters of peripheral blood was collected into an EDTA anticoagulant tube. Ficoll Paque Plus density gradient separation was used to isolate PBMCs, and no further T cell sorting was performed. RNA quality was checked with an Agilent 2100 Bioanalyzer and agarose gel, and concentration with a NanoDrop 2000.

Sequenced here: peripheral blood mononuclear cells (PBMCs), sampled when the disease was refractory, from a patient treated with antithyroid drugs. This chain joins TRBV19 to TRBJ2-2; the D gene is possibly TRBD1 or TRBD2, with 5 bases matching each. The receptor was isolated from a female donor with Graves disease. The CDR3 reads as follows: CASRIGTANTGELFF. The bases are TGTGCCAGTAGGATAGGGACCGCTAACACCGGGGAGCTGTTTTTT.